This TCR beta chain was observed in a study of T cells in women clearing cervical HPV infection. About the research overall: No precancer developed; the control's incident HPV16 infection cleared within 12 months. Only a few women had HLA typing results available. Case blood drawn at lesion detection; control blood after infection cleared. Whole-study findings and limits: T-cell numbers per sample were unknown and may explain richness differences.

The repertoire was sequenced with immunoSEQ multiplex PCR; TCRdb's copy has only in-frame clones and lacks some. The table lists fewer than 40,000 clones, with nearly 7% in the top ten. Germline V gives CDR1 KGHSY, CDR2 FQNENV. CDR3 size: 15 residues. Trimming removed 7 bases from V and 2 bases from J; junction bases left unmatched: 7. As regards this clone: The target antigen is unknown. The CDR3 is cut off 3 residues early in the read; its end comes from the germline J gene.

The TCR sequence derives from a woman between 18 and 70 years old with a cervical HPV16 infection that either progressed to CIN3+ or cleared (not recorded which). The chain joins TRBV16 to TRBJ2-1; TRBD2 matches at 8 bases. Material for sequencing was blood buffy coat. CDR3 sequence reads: CASIPGTSAYNEQFF. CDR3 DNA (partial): TGTGCCAGCATTCCCGGGACTAGTGCCTACAATGAG.